This T cell receptor beta chain was documented in a study of T cell repertoires in cytomegalovirus infection. Whole-study context: It was the public TCR beta signatures that indicated both CMV infection and matching HLA type.

This CDR3 region has 15 residues. The germline V gene has CDR1 MNHEY and CDR2 SMNVEV (reference sequence). V was clipped by 6 bases and J by 4 bases, with 16 bases between them. TCRdb recomputed calls from the reads with MiXCR, one row per CDR3 protein. The sample lists some 300,000 distinct CDR3 sequences, about a sixth occurring once. The source material was PBMCs. The TCR comes from a human donor in good health (CMV status not recorded). Some clones in this sample may be carry-over from other donors' samples. The chain is built from TRBV27 and TRBJ1-5; unclear D gene. CDR3 loop: CASSSLEVANQPQHF. The DNA of the CDR3 is TGTGCCAGCAGCTCCCTAGAGGTCGCAAATCAGCCCCAGCATTTT.